These 18 T cell receptor beta chains originate from one sample sequenced in a study of patients and donors after allogeneic stem cell transplantation. TCRdb ran MiXCR on the RT-PCR reads and lists one entry per CDR3 protein. The sample has 50,000 to 60,000 distinct CDR3 sequences; roughly 15% are singletons. The sample comprised blood, either unsorted or a sorted T cell fraction (not recorded which). The receptors were gathered from a human donor who was either an allogeneic HSCT recipient or a stem cell or donor lymphocyte infusion donor (not recorded which). It is not recorded whose cells these are; they may come from a transplant donor.

In this sample, this clonotype turned up a few times. J is TRBJ1-2 and V is TRBV19, with 8 bases lining up with TRBD1. The CDR3 covers 14 residues. V was clipped by 10 bases and J by 4 bases; unmatched bases: 11. Germline CDR1 is LNHDA and CDR2 is SQIVND (reference sequence). The CDR3 reads CATEPRTGSYGYTF. CDR3 in DNA: TGTGCCACCGAACCCCGGACAGGGTCCTATGGCTACACCTTC.

The gene calls are TRBV5-1 and TRBJ2-1, with D perhaps TRBD1 or TRBD2 (5 bases each). V dropped 4 bases and J dropped 0 bases, with 11 bases sitting between them. There are 15 residues in the CDR3. The germline gives CDR1 SGHRS, CDR2 YFSETQ. CDR3 in DNA: TGCGCCAGCAGCGGGACCACCCCCTCCTACAATGAGCAGTTCTTC. As protein: CASSGTTPSYNEQFF. Variable domain in full (rest from reference TRBV5-1 and TRBJ2-1): KAGVTQTPRYLIKTRGQQVTLSCSPISGHRSVSWYQQTPGQGLQFLFEYFSETQRNKGNFPGRFSGRQFSNSRSEMNVSTLELGDSALYLCASSGTTPSYNEQFFGPGTRLTVL.

The chain couples TRBV7-9 to TRBJ2-2; D is undetermined. The CDR3 length is 16 residues. In germline, CDR1 is SEHNR, CDR2 FQNEAQ (reference sequence). Trimming left V 7 bases short and J 4 bases short, with 19 bases between. The CDR3 DNA reads as TGTGCCAGCATCTCACGGACCGCTCCGGGCACCGGGGAGCTGTTTTTT. It yields the protein CASISRTAPGTGELFF.

This clonotype was counted only a few times. This chain joins TRBV3-1 and TRBJ2-1; D not resolved. Germline V gene lookup returns CDR1 LGHDT and CDR2 YNNKEL (reference sequence). The V end was cut by 0 bases, the J end by 2 bases, with 14 bases between. The CDR3 extends over 17 amino acids. The CDR3 loop is CASSQDWLGVPYNEQFF. The CDR3 DNA follows: TGTGCCAGCAGCCAAGATTGGTTGGGCGTCCCCTACAATGAGCAGTTCTTC.

In DNA, the CDR3 is TGCAGCGTTGGTCGAGCGGAGGGGCATATAGATACGCAGTATTTT. It is translated as CSVGRAEGHIDTQYF. V and J are TRBV29-1 and TRBJ2-3, with D maybe TRBD2 (6 bases). V lost 4 bases and J 5 bases, leaving 19 bases between the germline ends. Looked up from germline, CDR1 is SQVTM and CDR2 is ANQGSEA. The CDR3 length is 15 residues.

This clonotype came up a few times. The chain is built from TRBV14 and TRBJ2-3; D unresolved. The V end was cut by 4 bases, the J end by 2 bases, with 4 bases between. The CDR3 contains 12 residues. Germline CDR1 is SGHDN and CDR2 is FVKESK. The CDR3 here is CASSPHTDTQYF. CDR3 nucleotide sequence: TGTGCCAGCAGCCCCCACACAGATACGCAGTATTTT.

This clonotype was counted only a few times. The chain employs TRBV20-1 and TRBJ2-7, with a weak D call TRBD2 (5 bases). V lost 3 bases and J 2 bases, leaving 5 bases between the germline ends. The germline gives CDR1 DFQATT, CDR2 SNEGSKA (reference sequence). CDR3 length equals 11 residues. CDR3 protein: CSASGTYEQYF. The CDR3, as DNA: TGCAGTGCTAGCGGGACCTACGAGCAGTACTTC.

This clonotype was counted ten times or more. CDR3 sequence reads: CSVRAGGPYEQYF. DNA for the CDR3: TGCAGCGTAAGAGCGGGAGGGCCCTACGAGCAGTACTTC. The V and J genes are TRBV29-1 and TRBJ2-7; 10 nucleotides match TRBD2. Trimming removed 6 bases from V and 2 bases from J; junction bases left unmatched: 4. Germline V gives CDR1 SQVTM, CDR2 ANQGSEA. The CDR3 runs to 13 residues.

This clonotype was counted ten times or more. This chain uses TRBV15 with TRBJ2-5; 9 bases fit TRBD2. With 1 base clipped from V and 3 bases from J, the junction kept 0 bases outside the gene matches. CDR3 length: 14 amino acids. Germline-derived CDR1 and CDR2 are LNHNV and YYDKDF (reference sequence). The CDR3 region is CATSRGLAEETQYF. CDR3 DNA: TGTGCCACCAGCAGAGGACTAGCGGAAGAGACCCAGTACTTC.

As for this clonotype: At one boundary the junction diverges from the germline segment, which might be a read error. V gene TRBV12-3 or TRBV12-4 combines with J gene TRBJ1-6, with D unresolved. The CDR3 runs 15 residues. The CDR3 coding sequence is TGTGCCAGCAGTTTCTTTCGGCTAGAGAATTCCCCCCTCCACTTT. Its translation: CASSFFRLENSPLHF.

This clonotype was seen repeatedly, ten times or more. This chain uses TRBV20-1 with TRBJ1-2; TRBD1 agrees at 8 bases. In germline, CDR1 is DFQATT, CDR2 SNEGSKA (reference sequence). Trimming took 4 bases from V and 5 from J; bases not matched to a gene: 15. The CDR3 extends over 16 amino acids. The CDR3 sequence: CSATKVPGQALYGYTF. The CDR3 bases are TGCAGTGCTACAAAAGTTCCGGGACAGGCTTTATATGGCTACACCTTC.

The chain employs TRBV29-1 and TRBJ2-7; D unclear. CDR3 length: 13 amino acids. Germline V gene sequence: CDR1 SQVTM, CDR2 ANQGSEA. V was trimmed by 0 bases and J by 1 base, leaving 7 bases between them. The DNA for the CDR3 is TGCAGCGTTGAAGATCTTCAGTCCTACGAGCAGTACTTC. This encodes CSVEDLQSYEQYF.

This clonotype was observed many times. This chain joins TRBV24-1 and TRBJ1-5; D gene uncertain. V was shortened by 4 bases and J by 6 bases, with 12 bases between the two germline ends. The CDR3 is made up of 14 amino acids. In germline, CDR1 is KGHDR, CDR2 SFDVKD. CDR3 DNA: TGTGCCACCAGTGAACCACGGGCGGGTCAGCCCCAGCATTTT. This gives the protein CATSEPRAGQPQHF.

This sequence joins TRBV6-1 and TRBJ2-7, with D possibly TRBD1 on 6 matching bases. The germline CDR1 and CDR2 sequences are MNHNS and SASEGT. The V gene lost 4 bases and the J gene lost 4 bases, with 14 bases spanning the gap. The CDR3 covers 14 residues. In DNA, the CDR3 is TGTGCCAGCAGTGCGAACCGACAGGCATACGAGCAGTACTTC. Protein: CASSANRQAYEQYF.

This clonotype was counted a few times. The chain links TRBV18 to TRBJ2-5; the D gene could be TRBD1 or TRBD2 (5 bases each). This CDR3 comprises 16 residues. The V end lost 3 bases, the J end lost 3 bases, and 17 bases lay between the germline ends. Germline V lookup: CDR1 KGHSH, CDR2 LQKENI. The CDR3 loop is CASSPGTLGNKETQYF. As DNA, the CDR3 is TGTGCCAGCTCACCCGGGACGCTCGGGAACAAAGAGACCCAGTACTTC.

This clonotype has only a few counts. V gene TRBV7-9 combines with J gene TRBJ2-1; 9 positions agree with TRBD2. This CDR3 spans 16 amino acids. The trim removed 2 bases at V and 8 bases at J, leaving 10 bases unmatched. Germline loops: CDR1 SEHNR, CDR2 FQNEAQ (reference sequence). The CDR3 is CASSLRPGLAMDEQFF. CDR3 nucleotide sequence: TGTGCCAGCAGCTTACGCCCGGGACTAGCTATGGATGAGCAGTTCTTC.

The sample holds a few counts of this clonotype. The V and J genes are TRBV20-1 and TRBJ2-7; the match to TRBD1 covers 7 bases. V was clipped by 2 bases and J by 2 bases; unmatched bases: 3. Germline V CDR1 and CDR2: DFQATT, SNEGSKA (reference sequence). This CDR3 has 13 amino acids. CDR3: CSARRDRTYEQYF. The CDR3 DNA reads as TGCAGTGCTAGAAGGGACAGAACCTACGAGCAGTACTTC.

The chain joins TRBV7-9 to TRBJ2-7; D gene unclear. V was trimmed by 1 base and J by 0 bases, leaving 13 bases between them. This CDR3 is built from 16 residues. CDR1 is SEHNR, CDR2 FQNEAQ, per germline (reference sequence). DNA of the CDR3: TGTGCCAGCAGCTTAGGGTCTTCGCTGAGCTCCTACGAGCAGTACTTC. This codes for CASSLGSSLSSYEQYF. Complete variable domain (other parts from reference TRBV7-9 and TRBJ2-7): DTGVSQNPRHKITKRGQNVTFRCDPISEHNRLYWYRQTLGQGPEFLTYFQNEAQLEKSRLLSDRFSAERPKGSFSTLEIQRTEQGDSAMYLCASSLGSSLSSYEQYFGPGTRLTVT.